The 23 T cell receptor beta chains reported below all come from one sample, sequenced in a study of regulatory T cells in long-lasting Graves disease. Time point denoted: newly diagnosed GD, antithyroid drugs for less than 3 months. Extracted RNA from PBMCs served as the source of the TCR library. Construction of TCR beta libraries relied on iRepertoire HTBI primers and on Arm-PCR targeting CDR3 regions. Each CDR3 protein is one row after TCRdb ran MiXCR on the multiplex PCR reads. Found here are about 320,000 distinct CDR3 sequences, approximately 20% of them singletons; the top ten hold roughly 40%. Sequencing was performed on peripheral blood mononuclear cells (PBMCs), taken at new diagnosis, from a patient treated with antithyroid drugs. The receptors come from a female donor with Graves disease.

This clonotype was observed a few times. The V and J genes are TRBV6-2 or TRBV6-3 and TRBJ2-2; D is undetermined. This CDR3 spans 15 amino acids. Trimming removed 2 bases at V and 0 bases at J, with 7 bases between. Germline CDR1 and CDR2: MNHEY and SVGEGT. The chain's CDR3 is CASSYEASNTGELFF. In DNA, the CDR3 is TGTGCCAGCAGTTACGAGGCATCGAACACCGGGGAGCTGTTTTTT.

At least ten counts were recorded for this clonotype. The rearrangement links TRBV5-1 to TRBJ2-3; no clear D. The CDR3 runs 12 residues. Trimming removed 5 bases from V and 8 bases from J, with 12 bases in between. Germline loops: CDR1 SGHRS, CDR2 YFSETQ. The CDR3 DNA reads TGCGCCAGCAGACCGGAAATCGGTACGCAGTATTTT. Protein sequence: CASRPEIGTQYF.

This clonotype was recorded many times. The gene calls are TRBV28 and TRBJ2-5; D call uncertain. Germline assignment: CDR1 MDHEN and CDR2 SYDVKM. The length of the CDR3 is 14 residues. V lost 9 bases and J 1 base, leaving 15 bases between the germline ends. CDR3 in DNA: TGTGCCAGTCACGAATACGGCCTCCAAGAGACCCAGTACTTC. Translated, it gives CASHEYGLQETQYF.

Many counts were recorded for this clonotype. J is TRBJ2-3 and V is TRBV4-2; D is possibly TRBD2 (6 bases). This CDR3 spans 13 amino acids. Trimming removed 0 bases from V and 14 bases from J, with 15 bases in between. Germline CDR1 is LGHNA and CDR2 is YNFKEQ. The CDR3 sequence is CASSQDRGGIRYF. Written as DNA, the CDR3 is TGTGCCAGCAGCCAAGATCGTGGCGGGATCCGGTATTTT.

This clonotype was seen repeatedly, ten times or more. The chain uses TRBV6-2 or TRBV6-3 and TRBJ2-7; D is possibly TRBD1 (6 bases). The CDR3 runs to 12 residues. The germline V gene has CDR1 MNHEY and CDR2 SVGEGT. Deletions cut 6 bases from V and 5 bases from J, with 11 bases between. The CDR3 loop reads CASRQGGHEQYF. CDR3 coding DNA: TGTGCCAGCAGACAGGGTGGACACGAGCAGTACTTC.

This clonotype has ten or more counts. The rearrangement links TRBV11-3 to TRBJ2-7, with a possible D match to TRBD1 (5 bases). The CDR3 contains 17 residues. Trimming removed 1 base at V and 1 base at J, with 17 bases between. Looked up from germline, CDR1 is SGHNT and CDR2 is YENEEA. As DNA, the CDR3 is TGTGCCAGCAGCTTAGTCTCGGCCAGGGCGACGTCCTACGAGCAGTACTTC. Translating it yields CASSLVSARATSYEQYF.

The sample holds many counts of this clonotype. This CDR3 is CASSRTSMNTGELFF. CDR3 nucleotides: TGTGCCAGCAGCCGGACTAGCATGAACACCGGGGAGCTGTTTTTT. The J gene is TRBJ2-2, the V gene TRBV7-8, with TRBD2 matching 8 bases. V shed 5 bases and J 1 base; nucleotides not matched to a gene: 3. The CDR3 extends over 15 amino acids. In germline, CDR1 is SGHVS, CDR2 FQNEAQ.

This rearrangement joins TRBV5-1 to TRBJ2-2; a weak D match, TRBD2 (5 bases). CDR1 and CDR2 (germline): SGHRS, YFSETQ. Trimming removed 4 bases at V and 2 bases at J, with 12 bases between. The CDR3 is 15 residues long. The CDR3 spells CASSPVGVNTGELFF. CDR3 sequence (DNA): TGCGCCAGCAGCCCGGTCGGGGTAAACACCGGGGAGCTGTTTTTT. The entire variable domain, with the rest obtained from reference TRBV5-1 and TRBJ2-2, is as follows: KAGVTQTPRYLIKTRGQQVTLSCSPISGHRSVSWYQQTPGQGLQFLFEYFSETQRNKGNFPGRFSGRQFSNSRSEMNVSTLELGDSALYLCASSPVGVNTGELFFGEGSRLTVL.

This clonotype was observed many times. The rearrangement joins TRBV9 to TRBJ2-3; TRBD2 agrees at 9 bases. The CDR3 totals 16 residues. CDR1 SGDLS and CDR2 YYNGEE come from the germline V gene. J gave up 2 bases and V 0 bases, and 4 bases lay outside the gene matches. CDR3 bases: TGTGCCAGCAGCGTAGAGCTAGCGGGGCTCACAGATACGCAGTATTTT. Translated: CASSVELAGLTDTQYF.

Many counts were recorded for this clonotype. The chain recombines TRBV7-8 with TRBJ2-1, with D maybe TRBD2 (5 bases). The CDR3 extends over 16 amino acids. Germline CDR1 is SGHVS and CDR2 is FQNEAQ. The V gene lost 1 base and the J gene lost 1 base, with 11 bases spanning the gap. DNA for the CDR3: TGTGCCAGCAGCTTAGGGACTTTCTCGTCCTACAATGAGCAGTTCTTC. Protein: CASSLGTFSSYNEQFF.

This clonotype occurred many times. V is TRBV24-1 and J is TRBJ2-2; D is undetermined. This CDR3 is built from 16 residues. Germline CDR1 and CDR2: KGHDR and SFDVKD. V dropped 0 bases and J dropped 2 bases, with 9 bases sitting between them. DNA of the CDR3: TGTGCCACCAGTGATTTGCGGCGAGGCAACACCGGGGAGCTGTTTTTT. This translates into CATSDLRRGNTGELFF.

In DNA form, the CDR3 reads TGCGCCAGCAGCGAACCCAGGGGGCTTATCATGAACACTGAAGCTTTCTTT. As protein: CASSEPRGLIMNTEAFF. The chain carries TRBV5-1 and TRBJ1-1; 8 positions match TRBD1. V gave up 4 bases and J gave up 0 bases; unmatched junction bases: 11. Germline lookup yields CDR1 SGHRS and CDR2 YFSETQ. This CDR3 contains 17 residues.

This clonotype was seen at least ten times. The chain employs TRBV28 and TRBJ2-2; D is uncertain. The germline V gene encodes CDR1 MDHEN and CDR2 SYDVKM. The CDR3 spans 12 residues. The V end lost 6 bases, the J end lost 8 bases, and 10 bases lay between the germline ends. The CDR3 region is CASRTPVGELFF. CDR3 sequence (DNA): TGTGCCAGCAGGACCCCAGTAGGGGAGCTGTTTTTT.

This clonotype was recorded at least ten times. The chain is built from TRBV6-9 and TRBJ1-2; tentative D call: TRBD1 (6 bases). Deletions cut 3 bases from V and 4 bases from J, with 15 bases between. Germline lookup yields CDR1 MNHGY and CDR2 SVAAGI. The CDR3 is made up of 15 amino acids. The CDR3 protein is CASSYFGQTLYGYTF. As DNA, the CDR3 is TGTGCCAGCAGTTACTTCGGACAGACCCTCTATGGCTACACCTTC.

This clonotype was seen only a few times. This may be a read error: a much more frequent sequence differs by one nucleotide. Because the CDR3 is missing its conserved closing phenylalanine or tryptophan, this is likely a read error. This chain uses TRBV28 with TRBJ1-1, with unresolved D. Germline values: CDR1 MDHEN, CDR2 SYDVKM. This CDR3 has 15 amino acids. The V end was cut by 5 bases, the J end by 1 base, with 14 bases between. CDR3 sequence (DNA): TGTGCCAGCAGTATCATCCCATTGGGGAACACTGAAGCTTTCCTT. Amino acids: CASSIIPLGNTEAFL.

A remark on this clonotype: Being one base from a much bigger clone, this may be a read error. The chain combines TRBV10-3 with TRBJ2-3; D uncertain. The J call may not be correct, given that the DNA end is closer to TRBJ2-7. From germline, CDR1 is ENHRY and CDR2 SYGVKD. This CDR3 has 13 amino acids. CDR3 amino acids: CAISESLYNEQYF. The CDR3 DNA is TGTGCCATCAGTGAGTCCTTGTACAATGAGCAGTACTTC.

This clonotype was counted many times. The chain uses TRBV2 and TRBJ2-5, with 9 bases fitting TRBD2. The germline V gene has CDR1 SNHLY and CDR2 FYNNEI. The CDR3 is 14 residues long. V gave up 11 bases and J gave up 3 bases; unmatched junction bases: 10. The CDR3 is CAGSGAGGKETQYF. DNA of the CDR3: TGTGCCGGCTCCGGTGCGGGAGGGAAAGAGACCCAGTACTTC.

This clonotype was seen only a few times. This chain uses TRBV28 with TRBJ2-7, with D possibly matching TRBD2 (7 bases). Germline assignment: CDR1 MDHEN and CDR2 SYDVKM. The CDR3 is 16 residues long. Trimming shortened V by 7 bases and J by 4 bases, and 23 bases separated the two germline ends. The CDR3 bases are TGTGCCAGCATGGGCGTAGGGGGAGGGCCTATGTACGAGCAGTACTTC. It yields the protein CASMGVGGGPMYEQYF.

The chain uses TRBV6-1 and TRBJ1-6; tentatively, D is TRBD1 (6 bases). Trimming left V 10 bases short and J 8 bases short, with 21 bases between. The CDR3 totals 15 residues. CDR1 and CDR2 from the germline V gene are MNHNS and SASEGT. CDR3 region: CAITRGAGRDSPLHF. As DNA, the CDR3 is TGTGCCATAACAAGGGGGGCAGGGAGGGATTCACCCCTCCACTTT.

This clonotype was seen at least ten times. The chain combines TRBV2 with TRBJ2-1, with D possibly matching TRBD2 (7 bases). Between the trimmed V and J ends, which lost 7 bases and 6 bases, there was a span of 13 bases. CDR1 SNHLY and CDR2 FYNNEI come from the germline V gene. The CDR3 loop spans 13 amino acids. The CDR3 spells CASKGEGGNEQFF. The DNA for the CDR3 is TGTGCCAGCAAGGGGGAGGGCGGCAATGAGCAGTTCTTC.

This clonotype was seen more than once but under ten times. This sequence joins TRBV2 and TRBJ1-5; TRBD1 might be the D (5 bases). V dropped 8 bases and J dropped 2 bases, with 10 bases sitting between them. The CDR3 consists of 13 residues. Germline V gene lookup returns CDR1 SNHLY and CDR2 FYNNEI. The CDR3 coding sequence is TGTGCCAGCGAGAGGGGAGGCAATCAGCCCCAGCATTTT. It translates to CASERGGNQPQHF.

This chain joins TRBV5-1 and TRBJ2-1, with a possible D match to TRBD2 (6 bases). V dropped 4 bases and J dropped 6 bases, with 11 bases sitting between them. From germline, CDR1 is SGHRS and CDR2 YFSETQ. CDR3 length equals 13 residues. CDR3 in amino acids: CASSPGLFNEQFF. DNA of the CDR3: TGCGCCAGCAGCCCCGGACTATTCAATGAGCAGTTCTTC.

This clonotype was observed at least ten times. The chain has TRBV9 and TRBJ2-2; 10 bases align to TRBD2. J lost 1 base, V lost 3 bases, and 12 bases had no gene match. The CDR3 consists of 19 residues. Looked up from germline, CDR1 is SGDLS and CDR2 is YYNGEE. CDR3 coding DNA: TGTGCCAGCAGCGCCGAGGGACTAGCGCGTATCATGAACACCGGGGAGCTGTTTTTT. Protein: CASSAEGLARIMNTGELFF. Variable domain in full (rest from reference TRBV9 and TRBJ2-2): DSGVTQTPKHLITATGQRVTLRCSPRSGDLSVYWYQQSLDQGLQFLIQYYNGEERAKGNILERFSAQQFPDLHSELNLSSLELGDSALYFCASSAEGLARIMNTGELFFGEGSRLTVL.